This TCR beta chain was captured in a study of shared clonotypes between healthy human individuals. Profiled with immunoSEQ multiplex PCR; TCRdb holds only in-frame clones, not every one. The profile shows around 2,000,000 clones, 93% of them singletons. Cells designated naive CD8 were CD45RO-negative and were positively selected for CCR7, with terminally differentiated effector memory CD45RA+ cells excluded. Caucasian adults living in Nashville, Tennessee, provided all samples. The receptor's source is a man aged 18 to 30 in good health. Some clones in this sample may be carry-over from other donors' samples. Sequenced input: naive CD8+ T cells from PBMCs.

As DNA, the CDR3 is TGTGCCAGTAGCGTCAAGGTTGACAAAAAGGACACTGAAGCTTTCTTT. Translated: CASSVKVDKKDTEAFF. The rearrangement joins TRBV19 to TRBJ1-1; no clear D. This CDR3 is built from 16 residues. V was trimmed by 6 bases and J by 3 bases, leaving 20 bases between them. Germline V gene sequence: CDR1 LNHDA, CDR2 SQIVND (reference sequence).